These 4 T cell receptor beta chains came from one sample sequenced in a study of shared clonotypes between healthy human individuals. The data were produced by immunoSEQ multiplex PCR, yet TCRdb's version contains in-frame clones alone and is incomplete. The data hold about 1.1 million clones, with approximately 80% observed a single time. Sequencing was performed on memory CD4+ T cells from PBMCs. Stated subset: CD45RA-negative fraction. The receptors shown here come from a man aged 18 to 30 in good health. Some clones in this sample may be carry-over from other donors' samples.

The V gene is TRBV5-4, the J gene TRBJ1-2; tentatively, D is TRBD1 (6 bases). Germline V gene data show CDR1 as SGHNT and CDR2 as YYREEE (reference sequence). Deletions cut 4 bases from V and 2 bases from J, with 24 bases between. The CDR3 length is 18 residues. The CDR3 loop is CASSQESASGTPNYGYTF. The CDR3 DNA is TGTGCCAGCAGCCAAGAGTCGGCCTCCGGGACACCAAACTATGGCTACACCTTC.

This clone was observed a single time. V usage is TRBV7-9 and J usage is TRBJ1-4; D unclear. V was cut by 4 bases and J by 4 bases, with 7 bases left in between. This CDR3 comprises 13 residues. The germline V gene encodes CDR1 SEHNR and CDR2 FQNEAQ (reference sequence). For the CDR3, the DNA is TGTGCCAGCAGCTCATACAGTAATGAAAAACTGTTTTTT. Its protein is CASSSYSNEKLFF. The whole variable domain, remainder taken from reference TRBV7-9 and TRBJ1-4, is DTGVSQNPRHKITKRGQNVTFRCDPISEHNRLYWYRQTLGQGPEFLTYFQNEAQLEKSRLLSDRFSAERPKGSFSTLEIQRTEQGDSAMYLCASSSYSNEKLFFGSGTQLSVL.

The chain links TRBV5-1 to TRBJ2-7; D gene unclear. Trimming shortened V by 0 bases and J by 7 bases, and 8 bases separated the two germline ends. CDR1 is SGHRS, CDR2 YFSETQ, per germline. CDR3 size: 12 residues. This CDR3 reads CASSLELGEQYF. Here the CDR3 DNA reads TGCGCCAGCAGCTTGGAGCTCGGGGAGCAGTACTTC.

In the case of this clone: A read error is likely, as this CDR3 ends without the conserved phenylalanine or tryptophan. The CDR3 loop is CASSQATAGTNLPYEQYS. CDR3 DNA: TGCGCCAGCAGCCAAGCTACGGCCGGGACTAACCTACCCTACGAGCAGTACTCC. The chain links TRBV4-1 to TRBJ2-7, with 7 nucleotides matching TRBD2. This CDR3 is built from 18 residues. Germline trimming cut 1 base from V and 2 bases from J; bases unmatched to any gene: 14. Looked up from germline, CDR1 is MGHRA and CDR2 is YSYEKL.